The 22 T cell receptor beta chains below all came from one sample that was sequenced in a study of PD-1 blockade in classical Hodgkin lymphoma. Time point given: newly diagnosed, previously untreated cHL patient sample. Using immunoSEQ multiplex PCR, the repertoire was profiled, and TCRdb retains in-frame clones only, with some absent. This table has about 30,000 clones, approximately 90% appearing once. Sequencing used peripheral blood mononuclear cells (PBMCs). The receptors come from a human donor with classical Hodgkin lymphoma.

CDR3 sequence: CASSEATGGETQYF. For the CDR3, the DNA is TGTGCCAGCAGTGAAGCGACGGGGGGGGAGACCCAGTACTTC. J is TRBJ2-5 and V is TRBV6-1; the match to TRBD2 covers 8 bases. With V trimmed by 0 bases and J by 5 bases, 2 bases remained unmatched. The CDR3 has 14 residues. The germline V gene encodes CDR1 MNHNS and CDR2 SASEGT.

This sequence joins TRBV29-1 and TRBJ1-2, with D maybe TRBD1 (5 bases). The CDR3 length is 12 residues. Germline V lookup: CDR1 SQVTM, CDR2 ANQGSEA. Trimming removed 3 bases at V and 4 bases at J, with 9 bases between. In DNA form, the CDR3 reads TGCAGCGTTGAGAGTAGGGGCTATGGCTACACCTTC. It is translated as CSVESRGYGYTF.

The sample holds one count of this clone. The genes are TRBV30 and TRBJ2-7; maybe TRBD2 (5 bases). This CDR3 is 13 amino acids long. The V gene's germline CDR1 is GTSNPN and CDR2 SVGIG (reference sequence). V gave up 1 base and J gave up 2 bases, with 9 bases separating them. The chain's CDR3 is CAWSETGTYEQYF. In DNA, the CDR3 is TGTGCCTGGAGTGAAACCGGGACCTACGAGCAGTACTTC.

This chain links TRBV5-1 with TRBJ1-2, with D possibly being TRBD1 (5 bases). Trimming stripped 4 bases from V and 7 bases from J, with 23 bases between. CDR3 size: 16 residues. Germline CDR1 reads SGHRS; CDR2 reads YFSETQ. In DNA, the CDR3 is TGCGCCAGCAGCCTGCCGTATGGGACGGACAAAATTGGCTACACCTTC. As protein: CASSLPYGTDKIGYTF.

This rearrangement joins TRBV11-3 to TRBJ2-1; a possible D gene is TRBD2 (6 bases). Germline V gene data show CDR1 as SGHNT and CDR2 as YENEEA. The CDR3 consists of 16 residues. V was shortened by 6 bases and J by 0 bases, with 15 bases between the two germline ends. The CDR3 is CASRTRDWASYNEQFF. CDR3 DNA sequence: TGTGCCAGCAGGACCCGGGACTGGGCCTCCTACAATGAGCAGTTCTTC.

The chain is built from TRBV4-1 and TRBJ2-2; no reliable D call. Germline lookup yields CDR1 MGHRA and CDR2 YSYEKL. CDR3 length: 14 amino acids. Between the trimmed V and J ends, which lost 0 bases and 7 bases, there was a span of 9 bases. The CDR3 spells CASSQEPVNGELFF. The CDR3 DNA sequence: TGCGCCAGCAGCCAAGAACCAGTGAACGGGGAGCTGTTTTTT.

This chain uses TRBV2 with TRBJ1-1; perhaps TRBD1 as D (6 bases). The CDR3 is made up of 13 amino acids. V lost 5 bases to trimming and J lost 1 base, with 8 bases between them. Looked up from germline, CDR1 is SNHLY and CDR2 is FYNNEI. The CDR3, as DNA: TGTGCCAGCAGTTCACAGGGGAACACTGAAGCTTTCTTT. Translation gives CASSSQGNTEAFF.

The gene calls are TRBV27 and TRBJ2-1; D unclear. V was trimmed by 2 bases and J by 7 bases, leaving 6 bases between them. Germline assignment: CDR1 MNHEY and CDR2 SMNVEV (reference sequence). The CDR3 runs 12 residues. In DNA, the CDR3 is TGTGCCAGCAGTTTAAGGGATAATGAGCAGTTCTTC. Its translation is CASSLRDNEQFF.

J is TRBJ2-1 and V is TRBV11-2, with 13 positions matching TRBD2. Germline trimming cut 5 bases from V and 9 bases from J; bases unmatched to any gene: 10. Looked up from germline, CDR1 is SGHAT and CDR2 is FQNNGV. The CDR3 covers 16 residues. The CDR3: CASSLRLAGGEIEQFF. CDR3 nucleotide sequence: TGTGCCAGCAGCCTCCGACTAGCGGGAGGTGAAATTGAGCAGTTCTTC.

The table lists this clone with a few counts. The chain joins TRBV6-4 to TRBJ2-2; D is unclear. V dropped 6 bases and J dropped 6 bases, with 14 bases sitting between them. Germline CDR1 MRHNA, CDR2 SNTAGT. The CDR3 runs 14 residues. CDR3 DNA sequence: TGTGCCAGCAGCGTGTCCCCCGAAGCCGGGGAGCTGTTTTTT. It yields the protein CASSVSPEAGELFF.

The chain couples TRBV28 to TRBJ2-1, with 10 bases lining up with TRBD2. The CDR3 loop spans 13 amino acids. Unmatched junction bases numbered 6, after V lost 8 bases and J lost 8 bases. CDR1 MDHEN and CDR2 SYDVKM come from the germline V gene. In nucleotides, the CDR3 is TGTGCCAGCGCTAGCGGGAGAAGGGATGAGCAGTTCTTC. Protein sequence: CASASGRRDEQFF.

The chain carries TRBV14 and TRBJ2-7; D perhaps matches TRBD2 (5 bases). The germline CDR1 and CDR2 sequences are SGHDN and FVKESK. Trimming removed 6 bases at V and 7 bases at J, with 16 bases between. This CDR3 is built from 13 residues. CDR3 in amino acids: CASSPGLLREQYF. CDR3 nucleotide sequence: TGTGCCAGCAGTCCAGGACTGCTTCGGGAGCAGTACTTC.

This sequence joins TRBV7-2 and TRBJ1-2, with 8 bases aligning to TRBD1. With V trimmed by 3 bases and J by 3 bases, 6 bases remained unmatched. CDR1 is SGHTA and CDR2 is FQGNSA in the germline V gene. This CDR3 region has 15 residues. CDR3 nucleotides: TGTGCCAGCAGCTTCAGACCGACAGGGGACTATGGCTACACCTTC. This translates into CASSFRPTGDYGYTF.

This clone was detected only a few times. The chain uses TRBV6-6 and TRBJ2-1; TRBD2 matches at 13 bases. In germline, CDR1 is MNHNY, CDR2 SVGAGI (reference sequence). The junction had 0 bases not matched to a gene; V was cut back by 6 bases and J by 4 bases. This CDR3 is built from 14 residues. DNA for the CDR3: TGTGCCAGCAGGACTAGCGGGGGGTACAATGAGCAGTTCTTC. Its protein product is CASRTSGGYNEQFF.

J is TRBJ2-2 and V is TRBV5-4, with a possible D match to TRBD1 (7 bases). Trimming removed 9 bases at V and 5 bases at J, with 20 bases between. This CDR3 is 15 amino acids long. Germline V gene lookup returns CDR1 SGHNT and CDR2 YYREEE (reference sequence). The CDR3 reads CATKRQGLSTGELFF. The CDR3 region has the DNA TGTGCCACCAAGAGACAGGGACTTTCTACCGGGGAGCTGTTTTTT.

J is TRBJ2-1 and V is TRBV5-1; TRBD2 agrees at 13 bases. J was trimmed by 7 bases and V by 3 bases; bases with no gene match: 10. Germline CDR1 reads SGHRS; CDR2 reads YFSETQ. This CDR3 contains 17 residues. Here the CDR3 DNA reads TGCGCCAGCAGCTCACTAGCGGGAGGGCCTTGGGGAAATGAGCAGTTCTTC. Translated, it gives CASSSLAGGPWGNEQFF.

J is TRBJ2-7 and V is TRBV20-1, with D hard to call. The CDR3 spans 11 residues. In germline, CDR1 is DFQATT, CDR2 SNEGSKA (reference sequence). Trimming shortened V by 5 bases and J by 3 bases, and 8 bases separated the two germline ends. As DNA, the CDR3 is TGCAGTGCTCTAGTGGACTACGAGCAGTACTTC. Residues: CSALVDYEQYF.

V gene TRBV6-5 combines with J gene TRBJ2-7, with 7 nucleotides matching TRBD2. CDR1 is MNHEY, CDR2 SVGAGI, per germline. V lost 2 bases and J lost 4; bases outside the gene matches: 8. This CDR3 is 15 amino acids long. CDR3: CASSYVAGRGYEQYF. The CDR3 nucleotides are TGTGCCAGCAGTTACGTGGCAGGGAGGGGATACGAGCAGTACTTC.

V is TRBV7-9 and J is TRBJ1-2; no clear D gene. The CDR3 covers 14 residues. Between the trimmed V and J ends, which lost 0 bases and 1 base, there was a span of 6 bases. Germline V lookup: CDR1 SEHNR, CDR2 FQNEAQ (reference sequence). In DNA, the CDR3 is TGTGCCAGCAGCTTAGCGGGCCTTAACTATGGCTACACCTTC. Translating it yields CASSLAGLNYGYTF. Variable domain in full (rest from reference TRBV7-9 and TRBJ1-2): DTGVSQNPRHKITKRGQNVTFRCDPISEHNRLYWYRQTLGQGPEFLTYFQNEAQLEKSRLLSDRFSAERPKGSFSTLEIQRTEQGDSAMYLCASSLAGLNYGYTFGSGTRLTVV.

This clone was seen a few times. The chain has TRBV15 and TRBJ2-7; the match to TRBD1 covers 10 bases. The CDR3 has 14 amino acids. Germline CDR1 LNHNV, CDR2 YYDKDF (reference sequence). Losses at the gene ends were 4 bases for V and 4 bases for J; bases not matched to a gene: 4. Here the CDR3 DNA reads TGTGCCACCAGCATCGACAGGGGGCCTTACGAGCAGTACTTC. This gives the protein CATSIDRGPYEQYF.

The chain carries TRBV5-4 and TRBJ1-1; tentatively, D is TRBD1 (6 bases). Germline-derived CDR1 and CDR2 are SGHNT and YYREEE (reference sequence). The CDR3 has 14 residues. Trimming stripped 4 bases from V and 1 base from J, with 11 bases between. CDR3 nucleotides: TGTGCCAGCAGCCGTACAGGGCGGAACACTGAAGCTTTCTTT. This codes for CASSRTGRNTEAFF. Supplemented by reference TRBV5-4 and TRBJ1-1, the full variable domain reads ETGVTQSPTHLIKTRGQQVTLRCSSQSGHNTVSWYQQALGQGPQFIFQYYREEENGRGNFPPRFSGLQFPNYSSELNVNALELDDSALYLCASSRTGRNTEAFFGQGTRLTVV.

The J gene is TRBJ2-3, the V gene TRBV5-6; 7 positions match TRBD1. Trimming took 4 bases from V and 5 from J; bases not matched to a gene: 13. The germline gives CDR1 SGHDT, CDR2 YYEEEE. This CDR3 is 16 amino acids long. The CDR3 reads CASSLGPTGVGDTQYF. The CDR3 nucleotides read TGTGCCAGCAGCCTAGGACCTACAGGGGTGGGAGATACGCAGTATTTT.